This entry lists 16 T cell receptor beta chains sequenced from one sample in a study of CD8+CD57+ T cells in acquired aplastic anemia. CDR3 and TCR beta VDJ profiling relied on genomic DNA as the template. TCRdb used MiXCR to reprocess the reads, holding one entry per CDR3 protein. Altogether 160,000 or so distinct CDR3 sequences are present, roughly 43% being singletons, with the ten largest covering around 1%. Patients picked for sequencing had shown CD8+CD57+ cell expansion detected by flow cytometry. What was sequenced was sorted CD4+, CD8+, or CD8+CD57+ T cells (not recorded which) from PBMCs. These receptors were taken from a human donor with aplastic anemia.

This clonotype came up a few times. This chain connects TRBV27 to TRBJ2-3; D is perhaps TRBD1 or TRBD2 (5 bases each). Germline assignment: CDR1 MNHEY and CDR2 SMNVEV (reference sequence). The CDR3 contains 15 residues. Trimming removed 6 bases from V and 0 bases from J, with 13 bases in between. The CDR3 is CASSGTRASTDTQYF. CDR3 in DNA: TGTGCCAGCAGCGGGACCAGGGCTAGCACAGATACGCAGTATTTT.

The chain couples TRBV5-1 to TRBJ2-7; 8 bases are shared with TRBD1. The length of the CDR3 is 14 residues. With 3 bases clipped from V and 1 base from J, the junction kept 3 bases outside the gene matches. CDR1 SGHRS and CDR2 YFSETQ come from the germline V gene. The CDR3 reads CASSSTGASYEQYF. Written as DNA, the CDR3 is TGCGCCAGCAGCTCGACAGGGGCTTCCTACGAGCAGTACTTC.

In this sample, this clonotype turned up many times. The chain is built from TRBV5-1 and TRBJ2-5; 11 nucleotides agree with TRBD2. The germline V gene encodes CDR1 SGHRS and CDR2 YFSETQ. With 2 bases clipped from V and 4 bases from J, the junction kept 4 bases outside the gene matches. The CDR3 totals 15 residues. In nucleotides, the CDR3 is TGCGCCAGCAGCTTTAGCGGGGGGGCTGGAGAGACCCAGTACTTC. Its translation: CASSFSGGAGETQYF.

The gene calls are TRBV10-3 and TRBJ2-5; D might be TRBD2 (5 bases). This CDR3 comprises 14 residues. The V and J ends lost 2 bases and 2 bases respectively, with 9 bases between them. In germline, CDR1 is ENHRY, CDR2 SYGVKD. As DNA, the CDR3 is TGTGCCATCAGTGAGGGCGGGCTACAAGAGACCCAGTACTTC. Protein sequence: CAISEGGLQETQYF.

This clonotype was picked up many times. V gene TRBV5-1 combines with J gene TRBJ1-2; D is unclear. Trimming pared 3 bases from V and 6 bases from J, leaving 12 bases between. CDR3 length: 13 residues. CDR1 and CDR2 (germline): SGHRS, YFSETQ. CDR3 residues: CASSSPSGNGYTF. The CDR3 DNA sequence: TGCGCCAGCAGCTCCCCCAGCGGAAATGGCTACACCTTC.

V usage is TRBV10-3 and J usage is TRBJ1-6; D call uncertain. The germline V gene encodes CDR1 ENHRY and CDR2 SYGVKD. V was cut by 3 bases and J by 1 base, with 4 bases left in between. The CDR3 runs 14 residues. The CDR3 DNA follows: TGTGCCATCAGTGATGTTTCCTATAATTCACCCCTCCACTTT. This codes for CAISDVSYNSPLHF.

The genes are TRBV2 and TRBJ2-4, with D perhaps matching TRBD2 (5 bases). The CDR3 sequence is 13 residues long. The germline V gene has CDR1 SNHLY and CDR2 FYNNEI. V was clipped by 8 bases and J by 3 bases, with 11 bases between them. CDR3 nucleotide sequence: TGTGCCAGCCTAGACTACCGCAAAAACATTCAGTACTTC. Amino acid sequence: CASLDYRKNIQYF.

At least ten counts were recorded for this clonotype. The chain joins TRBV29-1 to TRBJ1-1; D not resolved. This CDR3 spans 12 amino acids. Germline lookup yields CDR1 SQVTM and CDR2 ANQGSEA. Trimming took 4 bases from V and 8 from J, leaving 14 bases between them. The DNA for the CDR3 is TGCAGCGTTGCGGTCACCCCAATCGAAGCTTTCTTT. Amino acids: CSVAVTPIEAFF.

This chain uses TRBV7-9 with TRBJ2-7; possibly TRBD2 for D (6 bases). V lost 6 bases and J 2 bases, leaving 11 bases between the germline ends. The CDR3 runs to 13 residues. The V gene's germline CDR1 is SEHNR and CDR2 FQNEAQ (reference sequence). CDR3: CASSSGGTYEQYF. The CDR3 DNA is TGTGCCAGCAGTTCTGGCGGGACCTACGAGCAGTACTTC.

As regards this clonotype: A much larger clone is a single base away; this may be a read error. CDR3 sequence reads: CASSQSAHLGQGYNEQYF. Here the CDR3 DNA reads TGTGCCAGCAGCCAATCGGCTCATCTGGGACAGGGTTACAATGAGCAGTACTTC. V and J are TRBV16 and TRBJ2-1; 9 nucleotides agree with TRBD1. The J call may be wrong; the DNA end is better matched by TRBJ2-7. Germline values: CDR1 KGHSY, CDR2 FQNENV. The CDR3 is made up of 18 amino acids.

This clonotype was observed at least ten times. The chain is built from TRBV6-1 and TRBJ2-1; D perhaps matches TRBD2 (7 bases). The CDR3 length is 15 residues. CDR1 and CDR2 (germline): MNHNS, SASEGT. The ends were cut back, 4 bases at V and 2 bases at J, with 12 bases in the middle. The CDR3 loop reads CASSVQGGAYNEQFF. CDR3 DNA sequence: TGTGCCAGCAGTGTCCAAGGGGGGGCCTACAATGAGCAGTTCTTC.

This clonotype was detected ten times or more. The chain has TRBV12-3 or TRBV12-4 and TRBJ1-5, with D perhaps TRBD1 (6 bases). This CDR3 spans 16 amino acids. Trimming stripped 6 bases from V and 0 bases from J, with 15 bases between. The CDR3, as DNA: TGTGCCAGCAGGCAGGACGGACAGCATAGCAATCAGCCCCAGCATTTT. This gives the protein CASRQDGQHSNQPQHF.

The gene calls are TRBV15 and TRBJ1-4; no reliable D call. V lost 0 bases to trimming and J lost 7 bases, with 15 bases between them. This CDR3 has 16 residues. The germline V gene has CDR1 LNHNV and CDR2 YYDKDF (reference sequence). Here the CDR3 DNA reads TGTGCCACCAGCAGAGATATTGCCGAAGGGCCTGAAAAACTGTTTTTT. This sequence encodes CATSRDIAEGPEKLFF.

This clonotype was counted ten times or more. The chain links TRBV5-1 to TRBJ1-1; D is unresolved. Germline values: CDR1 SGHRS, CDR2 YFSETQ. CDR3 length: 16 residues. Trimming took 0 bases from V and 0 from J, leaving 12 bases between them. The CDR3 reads CASSLADRILNTEAFF. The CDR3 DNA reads TGCGCCAGCAGCTTGGCCGATCGGATTTTGAACACTGAAGCTTTCTTT.

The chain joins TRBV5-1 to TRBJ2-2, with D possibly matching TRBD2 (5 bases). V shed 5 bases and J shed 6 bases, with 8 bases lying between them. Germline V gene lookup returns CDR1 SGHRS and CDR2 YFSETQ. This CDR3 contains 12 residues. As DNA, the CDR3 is TGCGCCAGCAGTGTGGAGGCCGGGGAGCTGTTTTTT. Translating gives CASSVEAGELFF.

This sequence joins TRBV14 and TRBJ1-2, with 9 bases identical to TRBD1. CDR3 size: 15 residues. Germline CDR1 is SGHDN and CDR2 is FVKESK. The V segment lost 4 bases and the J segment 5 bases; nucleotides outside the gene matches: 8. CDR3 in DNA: TGTGCCAGCAGCCTATCGGGACAGGGAAGGTATGGCTACACCTTC. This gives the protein CASSLSGQGRYGYTF.